The clone carrying this T cell receptor (beta chain) was seen a single time. The antigen remains undetermined. This sample is part of a study of T cell responses to AZD1222 COVID-19 vaccine. Study-level points and caveats: Along spike, vaccine-associated CD4 TCRs were found throughout, with dominance at 160-218 and 743-854.

With V trimmed by 5 bases and J by 5 bases, 14 bases remained unmatched. Germline CDR1 SNHLY, CDR2 FYNNEI. The CDR3 extends over 17 amino acids. Using immunoSEQ multiplex PCR, the repertoire was profiled, and TCRdb retains in-frame clones only, with some absent. The sample has some 170,000 clones, approximately 90% seen once. The V call is TRBV2, the J call TRBJ1-4; 7 bases are a match to TRBD1. This receptor was taken from an adult in good health. The sequencing here drew on peripheral blood, taken on day 0 of AZD1222 vaccination. The CDR3 sequence: CASSPAPSWDSNEKLFF. CDR3 sequence (DNA): TGTGCCAGCAGTCCTGCGCCGTCCTGGGACAGCAATGAAAAACTGTTTTTT.